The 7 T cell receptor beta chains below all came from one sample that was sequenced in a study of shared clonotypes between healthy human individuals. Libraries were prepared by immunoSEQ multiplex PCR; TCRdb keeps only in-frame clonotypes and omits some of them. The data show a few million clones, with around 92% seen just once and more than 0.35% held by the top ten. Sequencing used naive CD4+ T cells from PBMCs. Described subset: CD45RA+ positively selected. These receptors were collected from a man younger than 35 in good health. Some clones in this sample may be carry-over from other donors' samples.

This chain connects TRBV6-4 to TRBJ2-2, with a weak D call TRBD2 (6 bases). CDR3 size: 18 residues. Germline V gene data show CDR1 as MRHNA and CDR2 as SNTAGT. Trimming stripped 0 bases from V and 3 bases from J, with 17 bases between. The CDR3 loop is CASSDSSHGGWDTGELFF. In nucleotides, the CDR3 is TGTGCCAGCAGTGACTCGAGTCATGGGGGGTGGGACACCGGGGAGCTGTTTTTT.

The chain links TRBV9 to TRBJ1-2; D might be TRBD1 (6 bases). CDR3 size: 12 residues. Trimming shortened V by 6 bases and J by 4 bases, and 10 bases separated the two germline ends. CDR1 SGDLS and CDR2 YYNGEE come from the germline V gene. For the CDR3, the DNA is TGTGCCAGCACAGGGGATGCCTATGGCTACACCTTC. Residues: CASTGDAYGYTF.

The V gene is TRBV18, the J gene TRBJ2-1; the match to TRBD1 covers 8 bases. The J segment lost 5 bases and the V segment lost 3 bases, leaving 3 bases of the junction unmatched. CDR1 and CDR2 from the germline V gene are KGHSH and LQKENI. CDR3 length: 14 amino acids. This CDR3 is CASSPQGANNEQFF. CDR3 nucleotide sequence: TGTGCCAGCTCACCTCAGGGGGCGAACAATGAGCAGTTCTTC.

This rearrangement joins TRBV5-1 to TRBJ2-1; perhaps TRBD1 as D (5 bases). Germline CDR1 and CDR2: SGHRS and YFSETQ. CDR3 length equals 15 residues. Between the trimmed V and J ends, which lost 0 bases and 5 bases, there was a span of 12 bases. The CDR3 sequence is CASSLVPGQDNEQFF. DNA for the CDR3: TGCGCCAGCAGCTTGGTTCCAGGGCAAGACAATGAGCAGTTCTTC.

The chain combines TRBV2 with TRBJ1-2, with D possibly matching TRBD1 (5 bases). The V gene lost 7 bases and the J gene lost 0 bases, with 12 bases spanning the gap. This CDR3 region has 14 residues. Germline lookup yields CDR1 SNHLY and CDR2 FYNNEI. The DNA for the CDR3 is TGTGCCAGCAACGCCGGGACGGCTAACTATGGCTACACCTTC. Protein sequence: CASNAGTANYGYTF. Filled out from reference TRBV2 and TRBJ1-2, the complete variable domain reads EPEVTQTPSHQVTQMGQEVILRCVPISNHLYFYWYRQILGQKVEFLVSFYNNEISEKSEIFDDQFSVERPDGSNFTLKIRSTKLEDSAMYFCASNAGTANYGYTFGSGTRLTVV.

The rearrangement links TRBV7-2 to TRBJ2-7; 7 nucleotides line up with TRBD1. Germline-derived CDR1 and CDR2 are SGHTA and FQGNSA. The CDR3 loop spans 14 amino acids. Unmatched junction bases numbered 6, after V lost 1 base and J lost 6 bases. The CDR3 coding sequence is TGTGCCAGCAGCTTAGAGGGACAGAGAATCGAGCAGTACTTC. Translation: CASSLEGQRIEQYF.

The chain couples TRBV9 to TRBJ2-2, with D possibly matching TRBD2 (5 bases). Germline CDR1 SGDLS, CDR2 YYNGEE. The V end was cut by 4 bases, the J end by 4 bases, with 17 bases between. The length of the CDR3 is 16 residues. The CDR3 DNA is TGTGCCAGCAGCTCCGAGGGTAGGCGGCGCACCGGGGAGCTGTTTTTT. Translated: CASSSEGRRRTGELFF.